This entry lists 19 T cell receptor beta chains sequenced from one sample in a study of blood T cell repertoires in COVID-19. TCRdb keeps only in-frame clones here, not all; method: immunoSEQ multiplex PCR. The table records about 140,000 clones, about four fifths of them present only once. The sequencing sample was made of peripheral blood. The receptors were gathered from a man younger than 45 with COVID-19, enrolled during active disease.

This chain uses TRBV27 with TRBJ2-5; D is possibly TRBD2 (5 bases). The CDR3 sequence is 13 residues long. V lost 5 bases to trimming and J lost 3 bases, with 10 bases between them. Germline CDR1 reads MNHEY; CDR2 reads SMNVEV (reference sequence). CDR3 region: CASSPREKETQYF. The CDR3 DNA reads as TGTGCCAGCAGTCCCCGGGAAAAAGAGACCCAGTACTTC.

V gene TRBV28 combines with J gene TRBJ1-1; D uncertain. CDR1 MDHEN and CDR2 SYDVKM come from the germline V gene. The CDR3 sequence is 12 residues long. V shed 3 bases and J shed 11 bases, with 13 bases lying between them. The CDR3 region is CASSLTEVNAFF. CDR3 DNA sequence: TGTGCCAGCAGTTTGACGGAGGTGAATGCTTTCTTT.

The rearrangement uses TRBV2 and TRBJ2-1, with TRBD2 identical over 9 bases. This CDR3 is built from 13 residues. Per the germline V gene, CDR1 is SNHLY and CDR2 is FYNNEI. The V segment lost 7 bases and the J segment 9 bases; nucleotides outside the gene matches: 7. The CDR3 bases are TGTGCCAGCACTGGTAGCGGGAGTACTGAGCAGTTCTTC. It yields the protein CASTGSGSTEQFF.

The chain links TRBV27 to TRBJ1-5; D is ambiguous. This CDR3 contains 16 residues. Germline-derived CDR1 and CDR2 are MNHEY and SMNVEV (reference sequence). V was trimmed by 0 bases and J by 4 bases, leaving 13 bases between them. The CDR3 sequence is CASSLSSGVLNQPQHF. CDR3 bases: TGTGCCAGCAGTTTATCTTCCGGGGTTCTAAATCAGCCCCAGCATTTT.

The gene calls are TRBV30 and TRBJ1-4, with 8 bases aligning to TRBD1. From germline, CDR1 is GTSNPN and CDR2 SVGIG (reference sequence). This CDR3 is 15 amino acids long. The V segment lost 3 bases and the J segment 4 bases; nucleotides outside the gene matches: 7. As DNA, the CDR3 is TGTGCCTGGAGAAACCCGGACAGGGATAATGAAAAACTGTTTTTT. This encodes CAWRNPDRDNEKLFF. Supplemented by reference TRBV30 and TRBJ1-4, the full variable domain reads SQTIHQWPATLVQPVGSPLSLECTVEGTSNPNLYWYRQAAGRGLQLLFYSVGIGQISSEVPQNLSASRPQDRQFILSSKKLLLSDSGFYLCAWRNPDRDNEKLFFGSGTQLSVL.

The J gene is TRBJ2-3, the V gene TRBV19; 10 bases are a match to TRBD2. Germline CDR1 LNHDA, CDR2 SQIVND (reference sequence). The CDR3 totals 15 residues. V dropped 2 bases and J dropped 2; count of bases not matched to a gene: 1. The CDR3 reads CASSILAGATDTQYF. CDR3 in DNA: TGTGCCAGTAGTATACTAGCGGGGGCCACAGATACGCAGTATTTT.

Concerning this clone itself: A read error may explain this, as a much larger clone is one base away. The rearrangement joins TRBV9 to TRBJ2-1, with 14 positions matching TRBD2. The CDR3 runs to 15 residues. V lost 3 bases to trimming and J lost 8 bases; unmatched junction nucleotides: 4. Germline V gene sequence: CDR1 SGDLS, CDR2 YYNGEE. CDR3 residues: CASSAGTSGSHEQFF. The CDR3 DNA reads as TGTGCCAGCAGCGCCGGGACTAGCGGGAGCCATGAGCAGTTCTTC.

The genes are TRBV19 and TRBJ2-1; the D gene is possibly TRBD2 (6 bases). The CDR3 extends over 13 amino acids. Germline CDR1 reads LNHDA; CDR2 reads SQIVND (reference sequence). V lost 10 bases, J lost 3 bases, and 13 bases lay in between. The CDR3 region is CATGTYHYNEQFF. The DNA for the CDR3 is TGTGCCACTGGGACTTACCACTACAATGAGCAGTTCTTC.

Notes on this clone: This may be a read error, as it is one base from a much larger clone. The CDR3 DNA reads as TGTGCCAGCAGCCAGAATGGAGCGGGAGGGGGGGCAGATACGCAGTATTTT. As protein: CASSQNGAGGGADTQYF. The chain recombines TRBV4-2 with TRBJ2-3, with 10 bases aligning to TRBD2. This CDR3 has 17 residues. Germline lookup yields CDR1 LGHNA and CDR2 YNFKEQ. The V segment lost 3 bases and the J segment 4 bases; nucleotides outside the gene matches: 10.

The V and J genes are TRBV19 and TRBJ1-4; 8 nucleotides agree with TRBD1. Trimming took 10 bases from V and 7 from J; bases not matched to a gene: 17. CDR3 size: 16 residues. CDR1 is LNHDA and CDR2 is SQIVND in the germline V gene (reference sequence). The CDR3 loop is CATLGQGAGVREKLFF. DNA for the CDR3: TGTGCCACCCTCGGGCAGGGGGCGGGAGTACGTGAAAAACTGTTTTTT.

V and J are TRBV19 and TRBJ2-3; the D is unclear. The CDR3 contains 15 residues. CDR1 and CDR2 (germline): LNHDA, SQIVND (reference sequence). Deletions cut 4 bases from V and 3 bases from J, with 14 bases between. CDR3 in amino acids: CASSTSWYETDTQYF. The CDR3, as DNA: TGTGCCAGTAGTACCTCCTGGTACGAGACAGATACGCAGTATTTT.

The CDR3 loop is CASSFGANRGNYEQYF. The CDR3 nucleotides read TGTGCCAGCAGTTTTGGGGCAAACAGGGGGAACTACGAGCAGTACTTC. The rearrangement uses TRBV27 and TRBJ2-7, with 8 bases lining up with TRBD1. With V trimmed by 3 bases and J by 3 bases, 10 bases remained unmatched. Per the germline V gene, CDR1 is MNHEY and CDR2 is SMNVEV (reference sequence). CDR3 length: 16 residues.

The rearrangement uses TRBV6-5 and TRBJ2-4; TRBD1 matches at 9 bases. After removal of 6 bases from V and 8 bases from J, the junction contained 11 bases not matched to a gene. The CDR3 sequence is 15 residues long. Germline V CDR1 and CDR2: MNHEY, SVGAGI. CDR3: CASRSTGGRGDIQYF. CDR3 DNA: TGTGCCAGCAGATCCACAGGGGGCCGAGGAGACATTCAGTACTTC.

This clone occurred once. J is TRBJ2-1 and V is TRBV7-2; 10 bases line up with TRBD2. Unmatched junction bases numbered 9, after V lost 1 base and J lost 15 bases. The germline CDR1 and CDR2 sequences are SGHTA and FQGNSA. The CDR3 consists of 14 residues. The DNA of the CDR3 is TGTGCCAGCAGCTTAGATTGGCAGCGGGGGGGCCCGTTCTTC. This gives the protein CASSLDWQRGGPFF.

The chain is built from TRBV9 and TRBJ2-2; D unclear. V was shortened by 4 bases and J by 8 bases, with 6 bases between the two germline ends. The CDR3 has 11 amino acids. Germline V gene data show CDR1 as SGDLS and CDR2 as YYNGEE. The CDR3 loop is CASSSRGELFF. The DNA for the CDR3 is TGTGCCAGCAGCTCGCGGGGGGAGCTGTTTTTT.

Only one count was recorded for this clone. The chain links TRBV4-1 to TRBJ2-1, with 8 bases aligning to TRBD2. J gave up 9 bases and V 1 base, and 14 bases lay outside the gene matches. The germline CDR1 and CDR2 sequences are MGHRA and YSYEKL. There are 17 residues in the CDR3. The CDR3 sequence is CASSQGYLSGRGPEQFF. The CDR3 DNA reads TGCGCCAGCAGCCAAGGGTATTTGAGCGGGAGAGGTCCTGAGCAGTTCTTC.

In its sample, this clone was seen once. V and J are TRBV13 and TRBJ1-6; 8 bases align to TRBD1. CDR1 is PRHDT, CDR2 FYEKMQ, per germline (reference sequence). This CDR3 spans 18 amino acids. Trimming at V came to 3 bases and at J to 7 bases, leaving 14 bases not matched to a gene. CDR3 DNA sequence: TGTGCCAGCAGCTTTCGCTCCCCTGGGACAGGTCCAAATTCACCCCTCCACTTT. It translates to CASSFRSPGTGPNSPLHF.

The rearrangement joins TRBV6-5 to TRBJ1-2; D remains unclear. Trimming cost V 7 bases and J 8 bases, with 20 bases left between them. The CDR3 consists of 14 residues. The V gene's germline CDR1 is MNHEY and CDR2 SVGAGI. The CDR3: CASNPDSVIPGYTF. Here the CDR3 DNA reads TGTGCCAGCAATCCGGACTCGGTCATACCGGGCTACACCTTC.

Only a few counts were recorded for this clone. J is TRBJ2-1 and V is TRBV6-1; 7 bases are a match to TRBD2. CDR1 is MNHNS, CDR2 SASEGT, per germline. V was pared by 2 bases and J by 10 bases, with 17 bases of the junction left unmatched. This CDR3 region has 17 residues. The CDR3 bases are TGTGCCAGCAGTGAACGGTTGCTAGCGGAGAGGGGCTTGGAGCAGTTCTTC. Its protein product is CASSERLLAERGLEQFF.